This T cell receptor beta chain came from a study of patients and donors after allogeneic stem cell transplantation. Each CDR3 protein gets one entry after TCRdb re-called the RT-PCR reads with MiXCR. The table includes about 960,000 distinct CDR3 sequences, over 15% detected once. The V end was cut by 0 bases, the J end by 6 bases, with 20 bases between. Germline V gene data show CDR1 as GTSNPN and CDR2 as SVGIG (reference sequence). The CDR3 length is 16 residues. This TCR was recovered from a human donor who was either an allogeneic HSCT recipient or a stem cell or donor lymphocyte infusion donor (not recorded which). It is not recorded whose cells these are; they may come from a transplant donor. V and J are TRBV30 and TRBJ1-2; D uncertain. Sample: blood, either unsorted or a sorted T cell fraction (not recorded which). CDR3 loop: CAWSVLLGPTVDGYTF. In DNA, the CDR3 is TGTGCCTGGAGTGTACTTCTTGGACCGACTGTAGATGGCTACACCTTC.